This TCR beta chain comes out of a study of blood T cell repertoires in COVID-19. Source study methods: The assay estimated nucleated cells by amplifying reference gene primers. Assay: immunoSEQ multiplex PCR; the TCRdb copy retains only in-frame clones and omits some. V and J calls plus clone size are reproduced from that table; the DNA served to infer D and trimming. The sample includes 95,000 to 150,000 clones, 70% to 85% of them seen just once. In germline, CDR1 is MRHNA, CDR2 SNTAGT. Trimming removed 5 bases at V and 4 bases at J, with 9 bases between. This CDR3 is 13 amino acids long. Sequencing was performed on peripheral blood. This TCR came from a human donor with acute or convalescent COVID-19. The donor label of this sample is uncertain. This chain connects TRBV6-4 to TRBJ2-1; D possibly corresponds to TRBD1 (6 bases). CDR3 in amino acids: CASSWTEYNEQFF. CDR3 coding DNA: TGTGCCAGCAGTTGGACAGAGTACAATGAGCAGTTCTTC.